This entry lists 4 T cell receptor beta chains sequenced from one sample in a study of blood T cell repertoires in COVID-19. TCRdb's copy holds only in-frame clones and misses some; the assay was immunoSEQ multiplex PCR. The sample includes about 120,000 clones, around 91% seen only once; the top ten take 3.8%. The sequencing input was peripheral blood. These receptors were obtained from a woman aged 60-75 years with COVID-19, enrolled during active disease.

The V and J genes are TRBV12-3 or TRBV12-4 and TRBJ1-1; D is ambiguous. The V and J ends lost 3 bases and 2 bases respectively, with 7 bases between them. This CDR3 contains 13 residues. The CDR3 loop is CASSFTENTEAFF. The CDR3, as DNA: TGTGCCAGCAGTTTTACAGAAAACACTGAAGCTTTCTTT.

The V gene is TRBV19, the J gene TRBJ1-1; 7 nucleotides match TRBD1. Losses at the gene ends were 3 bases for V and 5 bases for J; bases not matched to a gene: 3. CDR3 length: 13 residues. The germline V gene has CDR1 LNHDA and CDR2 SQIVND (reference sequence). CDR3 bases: TGTGCCAGTAGTATCACAGGGGAAACTGAAGCTTTCTTT. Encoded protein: CASSITGETEAFF. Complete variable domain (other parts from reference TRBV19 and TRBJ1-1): DGGITQSPKYLFRKEGQNVTLSCEQNLNHDAMYWYRQDPGQGLRLIYYSQIVNDFQKGDIAEGYSVSREKKESFPLTVTSAQKNPTAFYLCASSITGETEAFFGQGTRLTVV.

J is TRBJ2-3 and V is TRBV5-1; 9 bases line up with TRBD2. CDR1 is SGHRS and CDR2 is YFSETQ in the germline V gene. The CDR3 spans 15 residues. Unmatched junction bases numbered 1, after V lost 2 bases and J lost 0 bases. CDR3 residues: CASSFAGGSTDTQYF. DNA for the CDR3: TGCGCCAGCAGCTTTGCGGGGGGGAGCACAGATACGCAGTATTTT.

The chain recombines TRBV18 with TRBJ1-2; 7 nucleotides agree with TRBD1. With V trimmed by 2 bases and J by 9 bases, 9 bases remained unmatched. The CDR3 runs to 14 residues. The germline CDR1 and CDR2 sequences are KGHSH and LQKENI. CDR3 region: CASSPARQGGRYTF. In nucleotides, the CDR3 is TGTGCCAGCTCACCAGCCCGACAGGGTGGTCGCTACACCTTC.